This TCR beta chain was recorded in a study of T cell repertoires in cytomegalovirus infection. Study at large: Used in the study were CMV epitopes, some recently identified and HLA-C-restricted, others well-studied and HLA-B-restricted. CMV infection plus the matching HLA type was flagged by public TCR beta signatures.

A few counts support this clonotype. The antigen remains undetermined. Study-wide findings and caveats: The study identified carriers of CMV plus the relevant HLA from cumulative public TCR beta family frequency.

TCRdb recomputed calls from the reads with MiXCR, one row per CDR3 protein. This table holds 110,000 to 150,000 distinct CDR3 sequences, around 30% found once. Unmatched junction bases numbered 4, after V lost 5 bases and J lost 7 bases. The CDR3 loop spans 12 amino acids. The sample in question was CD8+ T cells from cultured PBMCs, obtained from culture after CMV antigen stimulation. The chain combines TRBV12-3 or TRBV12-4 with TRBJ1-2; TRBD1 matches 7 bases. The TCR was taken from a human donor in good health (CMV status not recorded). Some clones in this sample may be carry-over from other donors' samples. CDR3 nucleotide sequence: TGTGCCAGCAGTGACAGGGTTTTTGGCTACACCTTC. Its protein product is CASSDRVFGYTF.